These 25 T cell receptor beta chains originate from one sample sequenced in a study of shared clonotypes between healthy human individuals. The method was immunoSEQ multiplex PCR; TCRdb's version includes in-frame clones alone and lacks a portion of them. The table shows roughly 1,000,000 clones, with 78% occurring only once. The specimen was memory CD4+ T cells from PBMCs. Regarding subset: CD45RA-negative fraction. All receptors derive from a man between 18 and 35 years old in good health. Some clones in this sample may be carry-over from other donors' samples.

This rearrangement joins TRBV2 to TRBJ2-3; TRBD2 agrees at 7 bases. Germline CDR1 and CDR2: SNHLY and FYNNEI. The V gene end was trimmed by 5 bases and the J gene end by 1 base; junction bases not matched to a gene: 9. The length of the CDR3 is 16 residues. The CDR3 DNA reads as TGTGCCAGCAGTAGCGGAGCGGGGAGACGCACAGATACGCAGTATTTT. Amino acids: CASSSGAGRRTDTQYF.

A word on this clone: This CDR3 is also generated by other DNA sequences in the sample. The genes are TRBV7-2 and TRBJ1-1, with D perhaps matching TRBD1 (5 bases). Germline V gene lookup returns CDR1 SGHTA and CDR2 FQGNSA. The CDR3 consists of 12 residues. Trimming removed 6 bases from V and 1 base from J, with 6 bases in between. Here the CDR3 DNA reads TGTGCCAGCAGTACAGGGAACACTGAAGCTTTCTTT. It yields the protein CASSTGNTEAFF.

The chain is built from TRBV27 and TRBJ1-2, with TRBD1 as a possible D gene (5 bases). Germline V gene sequence: CDR1 MNHEY, CDR2 SMNVEV (reference sequence). Trimming took off 5 bases at V and 7 bases at J, with 23 bases between the two ends. The CDR3 contains 16 residues. CDR3 bases: TGTGCCAGCAGTCGGCGTTTTCGGGGCGTTGGCAGTGGCTACACCTTC. Amino acids: CASSRRFRGVGSGYTF.

This clone was observed a handful of times. The chain links TRBV9 to TRBJ2-1, with 11 bases identical to TRBD2. With V trimmed by 3 bases and J by 9 bases, 8 bases remained unmatched. The CDR3 runs to 15 residues. Germline V gene data show CDR1 as SGDLS and CDR2 as YYNGEE. CDR3 nucleotide sequence: TGTGCCAGCAGCGCCATCGGGACTAGCGGAAGTGAGCAGTTCTTC. Its protein product is CASSAIGTSGSEQFF.

The gene calls are TRBV19 and TRBJ1-2; weak D call: TRBD1 (5 bases). Looked up from germline, CDR1 is LNHDA and CDR2 is SQIVND (reference sequence). The V and J ends lost 0 bases and 3 bases respectively, with 8 bases between them. The CDR3 has 14 residues. The CDR3 DNA is TGTGCCAGTAGTATAGATCGCAGGGACTATGGCTACACCTTC. Residues: CASSIDRRDYGYTF.

V and J are TRBV18 and TRBJ2-2; 8 bases are shared with TRBD2. This CDR3 is built from 17 residues. V gave up 3 bases and J gave up 4 bases; unmatched junction bases: 10. Germline-derived CDR1 and CDR2 are KGHSH and LQKENI. The CDR3 here is CASSPTAGAAGTGELFF. The CDR3 nucleotides are TGTGCCAGCTCACCGACAGCGGGAGCGGCGGGCACCGGGGAGCTGTTTTTT.

The sample holds a few counts of this clone. The genes are TRBV7-9 and TRBJ1-2; D unresolved. Trimming took 5 bases from V and 2 from J, leaving 9 bases between them. The CDR3 has 13 amino acids. Germline V gene data show CDR1 as SEHNR and CDR2 as FQNEAQ (reference sequence). DNA for the CDR3: TGTGCCAGCAGCCCAAGAGAGAACTATGGCTACACCTTC. Translating gives CASSPRENYGYTF. Looking up the rest from reference TRBV7-9 and TRBJ1-2 gives the full variable domain: DTGVSQNPRHKITKRGQNVTFRCDPISEHNRLYWYRQTLGQGPEFLTYFQNEAQLEKSRLLSDRFSAERPKGSFSTLEIQRTEQGDSAMYLCASSPRENYGYTFGSGTRLTVV.

This clone was seen once. The CDR3 coding sequence is TGTGCCAGCAGTTCGAGACGGTTGGGGTTCTCCTACAATGAGCAGTTCTTC. The encoded protein is CASSSRRLGFSYNEQFF. V is TRBV27 and J is TRBJ2-1; D uncertain. This CDR3 has 17 residues. The germline CDR1 and CDR2 sequences are MNHEY and SMNVEV (reference sequence). The ends were cut back, 4 bases at V and 0 bases at J, with 16 bases in the middle.

This chain joins TRBV6-6 and TRBJ2-7; the match to TRBD2 covers 7 bases. Germline assignment: CDR1 MNHNY and CDR2 SVGAGI (reference sequence). Germline trimming cut 7 bases from V and 6 bases from J; bases unmatched to any gene: 15. The CDR3 has 15 amino acids. The CDR3 DNA reads as TGTGCCAGCATACGGGGGGACGTCACCCGGGGCGAGCAGTACTTC. Protein: CASIRGDVTRGEQYF.

This clone occurred once. The chain uses TRBV7-2 and TRBJ1-5; D gene uncertain. The CDR3 runs 15 residues. V shed 0 bases and J shed 9 bases, with 15 bases lying between them. Germline V gene sequence: CDR1 SGHTA, CDR2 FQGNSA. The CDR3 spells CASSLASRDLWPQHF. Here the CDR3 DNA reads TGTGCCAGCAGCTTAGCTTCGAGAGACTTATGGCCCCAGCATTTT.

This clone showed up just a few times. V usage is TRBV27 and J usage is TRBJ1-2; 9 bases line up with TRBD1. The CDR3 is made up of 14 amino acids. The trim removed 5 bases at V and 5 bases at J, leaving 6 bases unmatched. Germline CDR1 and CDR2: MNHEY and SMNVEV (reference sequence). The CDR3 is CASSGGQGSYGYTF. As DNA, the CDR3 is TGTGCCAGCAGTGGGGGACAGGGTAGTTATGGCTACACCTTC.

This clone was counted once. V gene TRBV11-3 combines with J gene TRBJ2-3, with a tentative D call TRBD1 (5 bases). This CDR3 has 13 amino acids. Germline-derived CDR1 and CDR2 are SGHNT and YENEEA. Trimming took off 3 bases at V and 4 bases at J, with 8 bases between the two ends. The CDR3 spells CASSFQGSDTQYF. For the CDR3, the DNA is TGTGCCAGCAGCTTTCAGGGCTCAGATACGCAGTATTTT.

V and J are TRBV7-9 and TRBJ2-3; a weak D match, TRBD2 (6 bases). The V gene lost 5 bases and the J gene lost 8 bases, with 14 bases spanning the gap. CDR1 SEHNR and CDR2 FQNEAQ come from the germline V gene (reference sequence). The CDR3 has 13 residues. The CDR3: CASSPGPEGTQYF. The CDR3 coding sequence is TGTGCCAGCAGCCCCGGTCCGGAGGGTACGCAGTATTTT. The full variable domain, in which reference TRBV7-9 and TRBJ2-3 provide the parts outside the CDR3, is DTGVSQNPRHKITKRGQNVTFRCDPISEHNRLYWYRQTLGQGPEFLTYFQNEAQLEKSRLLSDRFSAERPKGSFSTLEIQRTEQGDSAMYLCASSPGPEGTQYFGPGTRLTVL.

The V and J genes are TRBV19 and TRBJ1-4; 7 bases align to TRBD1. The J segment lost 11 bases and the V segment lost 10 bases, leaving 7 bases of the junction unmatched. Germline CDR1 and CDR2: LNHDA and SQIVND (reference sequence). The CDR3 covers 11 residues. CDR3 nucleotides: TGTGCCACTAGACAGGGTGGGAAACTGTTTTTT. Its translation: CATRQGGKLFF. Together with reference TRBV19 and TRBJ1-4, the CDR3 gives the full variable domain: DGGITQSPKYLFRKEGQNVTLSCEQNLNHDAMYWYRQDPGQGLRLIYYSQIVNDFQKGDIAEGYSVSREKKESFPLTVTSAQKNPTAFYLCATRQGGKLFFGSGTQLSVL.

J is TRBJ2-7 and V is TRBV6-6, with 8 bases fitting TRBD1. The CDR3 is made up of 14 amino acids. The germline V gene has CDR1 MNHNY and CDR2 SVGAGI (reference sequence). V shed 6 bases, J shed 5 bases, and the junction held 9 bases outside the gene matches. The CDR3 nucleotides are TGTGCCAGCAGCCGACGACAGGGGCTCCACGAGCAGTACTTC. It translates to CASSRRQGLHEQYF.

This chain joins TRBV10-1 and TRBJ2-7, with TRBD1 as a possible D gene (8 bases). This CDR3 region has 14 residues. CDR1 and CDR2 from the germline V gene are WNHNN and SYGVQD (reference sequence). V was clipped by 6 bases and J by 0 bases, with 12 bases between them. The CDR3 nucleotides are TGCGCCAGCAGCCACAGGGGGGGCTCCTACGAGCAGTACTTC. Amino acid sequence: CASSHRGGSYEQYF.

The chain uses TRBV21-1 and TRBJ1-3; TRBD1, the table's D call, lacks a check against the DNA. TRBV21-1 is classified as a pseudogene. The CDR3 has 18 residues. This CDR3 is CASPKAGTGPDVRYTIYF. CDR3 nucleotides: TGTGCCAGCCCCAAAGCGGGGACAGGTCCGGATGTCCGGTACACCATATATTTT.

This sequence joins TRBV7-2 and TRBJ2-1, with a tentative D call TRBD2 (6 bases). CDR3 length: 16 amino acids. V was cut by 7 bases and J by 2 bases, with 18 bases left in between. In germline, CDR1 is SGHTA, CDR2 FQGNSA. The CDR3 sequence: CASKGKGAGTYNEQFF. The CDR3 DNA is TGTGCCAGCAAAGGGAAGGGTGCGGGGACCTACAATGAGCAGTTCTTC.

The chain combines TRBV9 with TRBJ2-3; 11 nucleotides match TRBD2. V shed 4 bases and J 2 bases; nucleotides not matched to a gene: 18. The CDR3 runs to 20 residues. Germline loops: CDR1 SGDLS, CDR2 YYNGEE. CDR3 loop: CASSPRRGSGRAPHTDTQYF. CDR3 nucleotides: TGTGCCAGCAGCCCCCGCAGGGGTAGCGGGAGGGCCCCTCACACAGATACGCAGTATTTT.

The chain combines TRBV5-6 with TRBJ1-1; TRBD1 might be the D (5 bases). Germline CDR1 is SGHDT and CDR2 is YYEEEE. The CDR3 is 18 residues long. V lost 7 bases, J lost 3 bases, and 28 bases lay in between. CDR3 sequence reads: CASLRIGQGSPVHTEAFF. In DNA, the CDR3 is TGTGCCAGCTTAAGAATAGGGCAGGGAAGCCCCGTTCACACTGAAGCTTTCTTT.

The chain couples TRBV11-2 to TRBJ2-1; TRBD2 might be the D (5 bases). Trimming shortened V by 5 bases and J by 9 bases, and 20 bases separated the two germline ends. There are 15 residues in the CDR3. Germline V gives CDR1 SGHAT, CDR2 FQNNGV. The CDR3 spells CASSALSGALREQFF. The CDR3 DNA reads TGTGCCAGCAGCGCCCTCAGCGGAGCCCTTCGTGAGCAGTTCTTC.

The chain recombines TRBV7-8 with TRBJ2-2, with 9 bases identical to TRBD2. Per germline, CDR1 SGHVS and CDR2 FQNEAQ. With 2 bases clipped from V and 4 bases from J, the junction kept 5 bases outside the gene matches. This CDR3 comprises 16 residues. The CDR3 sequence is CASSLRREGRTGELFF. The CDR3 DNA follows: TGTGCCAGCAGCTTAAGGCGGGAGGGCCGCACCGGGGAGCTGTTTTTT.

V and J are TRBV7-2 and TRBJ1-5, with D possibly TRBD1 on 5 matching bases. The CDR3 has 15 residues. Germline lookup yields CDR1 SGHTA and CDR2 FQGNSA. V lost 1 base to trimming and J lost 5 bases, with 12 bases between them. In nucleotides, the CDR3 is TGTGCCAGCAGCTTAGATTCAGGGTGGTATCAGCCCCAGCATTTT. It specifies CASSLDSGWYQPQHF.

This clone has only a few counts. The chain employs TRBV9 and TRBJ1-2; no firm D call. CDR1 is SGDLS, CDR2 YYNGEE, per germline. CDR3 length: 15 amino acids. Trimming removed 0 bases from V and 2 bases from J, with 11 bases in between. For the CDR3, the DNA is TGTGCCAGCAGCGTAGGAATGGGAGCGAACTATGGCTACACCTTC. Amino acid sequence: CASSVGMGANYGYTF.

CDR3 sequence: CAISGSTSGTDEQFF. CDR3 DNA: TGTGCCATCAGTGGATCGACTAGCGGGACCGATGAGCAGTTCTTC. This chain uses TRBV10-3 with TRBJ2-1; TRBD2 matches 11 bases. This CDR3 comprises 15 residues. V lost 4 bases and J lost 8; bases outside the gene matches: 7. Germline values: CDR1 ENHRY, CDR2 SYGVKD.